This TCR beta chain was sequenced during a study of cytomegalovirus exposure and HLA in healthy donors. Whole-study results and caveats: Among donors in an Asian-associated ancestry cluster, a later analysis reportedly found fewer N-insertions than the roughly 700-donor mean. Generally TCR sequences proved uncommon, though certain public TCRs appeared in numerous donors.

PCR primers comprised 60 Vbeta and 13 Jbeta primers. TCRdb's table, derived via immunoSEQ multiplex PCR, lists solely in-frame clones and lacks some. The sample lists some 97,000 clones, 79% occurring once. The germline V gene has CDR1 MNHEY and CDR2 SVGAGI. Trimming took off 2 bases at V and 3 bases at J, with 10 bases between the two ends. This CDR3 spans 14 amino acids. In regard to this clone: Its antigen is currently unknown.

The rearrangement uses TRBV6-5 and TRBJ1-1; D unresolved. The sequence was obtained from a female donor in good health and CMV-seropositive. Sequences were obtained from PBMCs. This CDR3 reads CASSYDRGDTEAFF. The CDR3 DNA follows: TGTGCCAGCAGTTACGACCGGGGTGACACTGAAGCTTTCTTT.